This record concerns one TCR beta chain sequence. With a much larger clone just one base away, this may be a read error. The data are from a study of OX40 agonist ivuxolimab in advanced cancers. Overall study: A male proportion of about 80% was recorded, with mean age around 62 years and range roughly 23 to 85.

Data came from immunoSEQ multiplex PCR; TCRdb stores just in-frame clones and leaves some out. Of around 60,000 clones in the sample, about 79% are singletons; the top ten hold roughly 2.3%. CDR3 size: 15 residues. This clonotype was obtained from an adult with an advanced solid tumor such as melanoma, head and neck, liver or kidney cancer. This sample comprised CD4+ or CD8+ T cells sorted from blood, obtained in a trial of the OX40 agonist ivuxolimab. This chain connects TRBV5-2 to TRBJ1-5. TRBV5-2 is marked as a pseudogene. The CDR3, as DNA: TGTGCCAGCAACTTGAATCAGGGACCTAATCAGCCCCAGCATTTT. Translating gives CASNLNQGPNQPQHF.